This T cell receptor (beta chain) was identified during a study of Graves' ophthalmopathy and Graves' hyperthyroidism. Using RNA transcripts, the TCR beta CDR3 regions were amplified. Following a first-round RT-PCR that used HTBI primers, a second-round multiplex PCR was carried out. TCRdb called the multiplex PCR reads again in MiXCR, with one record for every CDR3 protein. The table includes 600,000 to 700,000 distinct CDR3 sequences, approximately 39% detected once. Findings and caveats of the study: Blood also held most thyroid clonotypes expanded above 0.001 frequency.

This clonotype was recorded at least ten times. Its antigen is not identified. This CDR3 comprises 13 residues. The ends were cut back, 6 bases at V and 2 bases at J, with 5 bases in the middle. The specimen was peripheral blood. The TCR comes from an adult man with Graves' ophthalmopathy. J is TRBJ2-6 and V is TRBV12-3 or TRBV12-4; D gene ambiguous. The CDR3 sequence is CASRAAGANVLTF. CDR3 nucleotides: TGTGCCAGCAGGGCAGCTGGGGCCAACGTCCTGACTTTC.